This TCR beta chain is from a study of blood T cell repertoires in COVID-19. In the study overall: PBMCs, B-cell-depleted T cells, or T cells provided the cDNA or gDNA that made up the material.

Allocation to cohorts depended on clinical history reported by the participants. Authors' data handling: Reference gene primer amplification gave nucleated cell count estimates. Using immunoSEQ multiplex PCR, the repertoire was profiled, and TCRdb retains in-frame clones only, with some absent. The D gene and trimming were derived from the DNA, and the V and J assignments and clone size from that table. The repertoire holds roughly 260,000 clones, with 91% as singletons. The CDR3 runs 15 residues. Trimming took 2 bases from V and 2 from J; bases not matched to a gene: 7. Per germline, CDR1 GTSNPN and CDR2 SVGIG (reference sequence).

The TCR was taken from a human donor in a cohort exposed to, infected with or recovered from COVID-19 (not recorded which). The donor label of this sample is uncertain. V is TRBV30 and J is TRBJ2-3; TRBD1 matches at 7 bases. Sequencing was performed on PBMCs or T cells enriched from blood (not recorded which). CDR3 DNA sequence: TGTGCCTGGAGTCCCGGACAGGACCCCACAGATACGCAGTATTTT. Protein sequence: CAWSPGQDPTDTQYF.